Each of the 15 T cell receptor beta chains below was sequenced from the same sample in a study of blood T cell repertoires in COVID-19. TCRdb's table, derived via immunoSEQ multiplex PCR, lists solely in-frame clones and lacks some. The sample includes 160,000 or so clones, around 87% of them seen just once. Input material: peripheral blood. The receptors shown here come from a woman in her seventies with COVID-19, enrolled during active disease.

This chain connects TRBV30 to TRBJ1-2; 7 bases agree with TRBD1. The CDR3 covers 14 residues. V trimming: 0 bases; J trimming: 7 bases; junction bases outside the gene matches: 8. Looked up from germline, CDR1 is GTSNPN and CDR2 is SVGIG (reference sequence). DNA for the CDR3: TGTGCCTGGAGTGTACAGGGGCAGAGCCGTGGCTACACCTTC. This translates into CAWSVQGQSRGYTF.

The J gene is TRBJ2-1, the V gene TRBV11-2; D possibly corresponds to TRBD2 (6 bases). The CDR3 extends over 15 amino acids. Germline V CDR1 and CDR2: SGHAT, FQNNGV. The V gene lost 1 base and the J gene lost 7 bases, with 14 bases spanning the gap. The CDR3 DNA reads as TGTGCCAGCAGCTTAGGGGCGGGGCCGGGGAATGAGCAGTTCTTC. It yields the protein CASSLGAGPGNEQFF.

The chain couples TRBV27 to TRBJ1-4, with D possibly TRBD1 on 6 matching bases. The CDR3 runs 15 residues. Germline V gene data show CDR1 as MNHEY and CDR2 as SMNVEV (reference sequence). The germline V and J ends were trimmed by 2 bases and 6 bases, with 13 bases remaining between them. CDR3 in DNA: TGTGCCAGCAGTTTAACAGGGCGATTAGATGAAAAACTGTTTTTT. Its translation is CASSLTGRLDEKLFF.

The chain carries TRBV19 and TRBJ1-6; a weak D match, TRBD1 (6 bases). CDR1 is LNHDA, CDR2 SQIVND, per germline (reference sequence). Trimming took off 6 bases at V and 8 bases at J, with 14 bases between the two ends. The CDR3 extends over 14 amino acids. In nucleotides, the CDR3 is TGTGCCAGTAGCACTACAGGGAACGATTCACCCCTCCACTTT. Translation: CASSTTGNDSPLHF.

V and J are TRBV10-3 and TRBJ2-1; 15 bases line up with TRBD2. Germline V gene data show CDR1 as ENHRY and CDR2 as SYGVKD. With 10 bases clipped from V and 0 bases from J, the junction kept 7 bases outside the gene matches. The CDR3 runs 17 residues. CDR3 bases: TGTGCCACCGGGACTAGCGGGGGGCAGACCTCCTACAATGAGCAGTTCTTC. It specifies CATGTSGGQTSYNEQFF.

This chain uses TRBV3-1 (or the pseudogene TRBV3-2) with TRBJ1-5, with 9 positions matching TRBD1. V trimming: 1 base; J trimming: 0 bases; junction bases outside the gene matches: 1. The length of the CDR3 is 16 residues. Germline V gene data show CDR1 as LGHDT and CDR2 as YNNKEL (reference sequence). In DNA, the CDR3 is TGTGCCAGCAGCCAAGGACAGGGGGTTAGCAATCAGCCCCAGCATTTT. As protein: CASSQGQGVSNQPQHF.

This chain uses TRBV15 with TRBJ2-1; D is unclear. The CDR3 has 15 amino acids. The ends were cut back, 0 bases at V and 0 bases at J, with 6 bases in the middle. CDR1 and CDR2 (germline): LNHNV, YYDKDF (reference sequence). The CDR3 loop reads CATSRDPNSYNEQFF. The CDR3 DNA reads TGTGCCACCAGCAGAGATCCAAACTCCTACAATGAGCAGTTCTTC.

The chain carries TRBV19 and TRBJ1-1; TRBD1 is a possible D gene (5 bases). Germline V gene sequence: CDR1 LNHDA, CDR2 SQIVND (reference sequence). The CDR3 contains 14 residues. The ends were cut back, 3 bases at V and 1 base at J, with 9 bases in the middle. Written as DNA, the CDR3 is TGTGCCAGTAGTATCCAAGGACAGAACACTGAAGCTTTCTTT. Its translation is CASSIQGQNTEAFF.

The chain recombines TRBV27 with TRBJ2-5; TRBD1 is a possible D gene (5 bases). From germline, CDR1 is MNHEY and CDR2 SMNVEV (reference sequence). V was pared by 5 bases and J by 0 bases, with 13 bases between. The CDR3 loop spans 15 amino acids. CDR3 nucleotide sequence: TGTGCCAGCAGTCTCCGACAGCAGTACCAAGAGACCCAGTACTTC. Protein: CASSLRQQYQETQYF.

This clone was counted once. The chain combines TRBV5-6 with TRBJ2-2; D is undetermined. The length of the CDR3 is 15 residues. V was pared by 1 base and J by 0 bases, with 7 bases between. The germline V gene has CDR1 SGHDT and CDR2 YYEEEE. The CDR3 sequence is CASSLTVTNTGELFF. For the CDR3, the DNA is TGTGCCAGCAGCTTGACAGTGACGAACACCGGGGAGCTGTTTTTT.

The chain uses TRBV12-2 and TRBJ1-5; TRBD1 is the table's D call, not checked against the DNA. TRBV12-2 is annotated as a pseudogene. This CDR3 comprises 15 residues. CDR3 region: CASRLRTACNQPQHF. The CDR3 bases are TGTGCAAGTCGCCTAAGGACAGCCTGCAATCAGCCCCAGCATTTT.

This chain links TRBV5-1 with TRBJ1-2; the D is unclear. This CDR3 has 13 amino acids. V gave up 4 bases and J gave up 7 bases, with 14 bases separating them. The germline V gene encodes CDR1 SGHRS and CDR2 YFSETQ. CDR3 DNA sequence: TGCGCCAGCAGCGGCTCGGGATCGGGTGGCTACACCTTC. This encodes CASSGSGSGGYTF. Together with reference TRBV5-1 and TRBJ1-2, the CDR3 gives the full variable domain: KAGVTQTPRYLIKTRGQQVTLSCSPISGHRSVSWYQQTPGQGLQFLFEYFSETQRNKGNFPGRFSGRQFSNSRSEMNVSTLELGDSALYLCASSGSGSGGYTFGSGTRLTVV.

The rearrangement joins TRBV5-6 to TRBJ2-2, with 8 nucleotides matching TRBD1. Germline trimming cut 3 bases from V and 1 base from J; bases unmatched to any gene: 2. CDR3 size: 15 residues. The germline V gene encodes CDR1 SGHDT and CDR2 YYEEEE. CDR3 sequence: CASSWGTGNTGELFF. CDR3 coding DNA: TGTGCCAGCAGCTGGGGGACAGGGAACACCGGGGAGCTGTTTTTT.

V gene TRBV28 combines with J gene TRBJ1-2; 8 nucleotides agree with TRBD1. After removal of 7 bases from V and 5 bases from J, the junction contained 18 bases not matched to a gene. This CDR3 region has 17 residues. The germline V gene encodes CDR1 MDHEN and CDR2 SYDVKM. The CDR3 protein is CASIPVGQGARFYGYTF. The CDR3 region has the DNA TGTGCCAGCATCCCGGTAGGGCAGGGGGCGCGCTTTTATGGCTACACCTTC.

The rearrangement uses TRBV5-8 and TRBJ2-1; 10 nucleotides agree with TRBD2. Trimming cost V 1 base and J 5 bases; bases outside gene matches: 6. The CDR3 contains 16 residues. Germline CDR1 and CDR2: SGHTS and YDEGEE. CDR3 loop: CASSLYLAGDHNEQFF. The CDR3 nucleotides are TGTGCCAGCAGCTTGTACCTAGCGGGGGACCACAATGAGCAGTTCTTC.